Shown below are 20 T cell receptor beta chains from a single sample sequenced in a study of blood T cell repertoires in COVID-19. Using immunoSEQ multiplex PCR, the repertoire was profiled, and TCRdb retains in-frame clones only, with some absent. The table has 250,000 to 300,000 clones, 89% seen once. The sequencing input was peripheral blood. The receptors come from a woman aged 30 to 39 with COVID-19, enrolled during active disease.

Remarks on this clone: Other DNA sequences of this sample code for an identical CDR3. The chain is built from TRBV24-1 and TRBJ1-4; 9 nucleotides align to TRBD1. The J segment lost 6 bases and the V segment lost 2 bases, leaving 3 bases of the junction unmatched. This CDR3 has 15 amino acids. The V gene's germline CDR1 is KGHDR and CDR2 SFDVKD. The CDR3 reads CATSDSGQGDEKLFF. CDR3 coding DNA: TGTGCCACCAGTGATTCGGGACAGGGCGATGAAAAACTGTTTTTT.

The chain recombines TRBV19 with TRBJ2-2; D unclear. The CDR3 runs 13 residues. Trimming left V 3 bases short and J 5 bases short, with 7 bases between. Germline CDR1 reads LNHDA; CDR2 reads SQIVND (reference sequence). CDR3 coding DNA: TGTGCCAGTAGTATTATGCAGACCGGGGAGCTGTTTTTT. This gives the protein CASSIMQTGELFF.

CDR3 nucleotides: TGTGCCAGCAGTAACAGGGGGCTTTATGAAAAACTGTTTTTT. Translated, it gives CASSNRGLYEKLFF. The V call is TRBV6-5, the J call TRBJ1-4, with 9 bases that match TRBD1. Germline lookup yields CDR1 MNHEY and CDR2 SVGAGI. Trimming took 5 bases from V and 6 from J; bases not matched to a gene: 4. The CDR3 consists of 14 residues.

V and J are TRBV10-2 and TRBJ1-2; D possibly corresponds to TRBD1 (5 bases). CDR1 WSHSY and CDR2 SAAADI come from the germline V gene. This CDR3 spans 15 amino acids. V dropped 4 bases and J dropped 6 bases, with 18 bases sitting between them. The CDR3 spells CASSGVRTKENGYTF. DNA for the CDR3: TGCGCCAGCAGTGGAGTTCGGACAAAAGAAAATGGCTACACCTTC.

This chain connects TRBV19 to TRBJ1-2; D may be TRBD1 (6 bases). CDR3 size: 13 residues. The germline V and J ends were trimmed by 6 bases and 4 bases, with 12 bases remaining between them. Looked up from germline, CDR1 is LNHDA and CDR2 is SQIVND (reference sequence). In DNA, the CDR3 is TGTGCCAGTAGCTCCGGGACAACCTATGGCTACACCTTC. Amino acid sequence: CASSSGTTYGYTF. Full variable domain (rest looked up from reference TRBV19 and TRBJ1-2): DGGITQSPKYLFRKEGQNVTLSCEQNLNHDAMYWYRQDPGQGLRLIYYSQIVNDFQKGDIAEGYSVSREKKESFPLTVTSAQKNPTAFYLCASSSGTTYGYTFGSGTRLTVV.

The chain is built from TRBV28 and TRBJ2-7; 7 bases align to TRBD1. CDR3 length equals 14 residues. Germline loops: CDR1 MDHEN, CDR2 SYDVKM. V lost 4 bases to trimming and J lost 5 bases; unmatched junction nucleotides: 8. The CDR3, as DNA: TGTGCCAGCAGTTCTCGACAGGGTCGGGACGAGCAGTACTTC. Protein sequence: CASSSRQGRDEQYF.

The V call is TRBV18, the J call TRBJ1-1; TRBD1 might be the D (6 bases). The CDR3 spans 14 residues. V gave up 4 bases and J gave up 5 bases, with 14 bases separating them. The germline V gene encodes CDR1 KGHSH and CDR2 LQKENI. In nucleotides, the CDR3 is TGTGCCAGCTCACTTCGGACAGAGGTTACTGAAGCTTTCTTT. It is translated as CASSLRTEVTEAFF.

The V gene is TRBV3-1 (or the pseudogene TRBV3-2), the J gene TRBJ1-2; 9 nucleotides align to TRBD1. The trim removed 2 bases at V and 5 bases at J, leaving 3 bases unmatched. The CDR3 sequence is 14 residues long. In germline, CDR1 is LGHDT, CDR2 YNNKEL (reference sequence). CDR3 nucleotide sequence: TGTGCCAGCAGCCAAACAGGGGGCTTGTATGGCTACACCTTC. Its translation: CASSQTGGLYGYTF.

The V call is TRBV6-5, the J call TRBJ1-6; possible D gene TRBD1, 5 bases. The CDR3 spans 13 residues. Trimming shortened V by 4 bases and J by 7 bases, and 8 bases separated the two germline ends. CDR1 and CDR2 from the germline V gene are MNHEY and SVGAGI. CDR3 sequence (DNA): TGTGCCAGCAGTTGGCAGGGAAATTCACCCCTCCACTTT. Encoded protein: CASSWQGNSPLHF.

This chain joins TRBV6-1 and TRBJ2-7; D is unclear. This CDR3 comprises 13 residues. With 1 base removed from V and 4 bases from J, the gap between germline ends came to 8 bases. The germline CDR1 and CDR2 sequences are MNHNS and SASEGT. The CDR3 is CASSEVTQYEQYF. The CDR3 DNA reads TGTGCCAGCAGTGAAGTAACACAATACGAGCAGTACTTC.

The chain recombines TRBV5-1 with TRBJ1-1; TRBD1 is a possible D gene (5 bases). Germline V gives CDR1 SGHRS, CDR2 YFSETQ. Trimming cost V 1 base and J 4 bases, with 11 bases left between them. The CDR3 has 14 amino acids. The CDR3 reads CASSLSRVGTEAFF. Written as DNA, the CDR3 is TGCGCCAGCAGCTTGAGCAGGGTGGGCACTGAAGCTTTCTTT.

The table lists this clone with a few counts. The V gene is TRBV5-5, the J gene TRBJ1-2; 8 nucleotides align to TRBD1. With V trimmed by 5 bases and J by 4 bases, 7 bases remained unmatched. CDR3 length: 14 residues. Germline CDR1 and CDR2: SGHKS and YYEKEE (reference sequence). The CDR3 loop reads CASRPPGGGYGYTF. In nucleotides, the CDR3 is TGTGCCAGCAGGCCACCAGGGGGCGGCTATGGCTACACCTTC. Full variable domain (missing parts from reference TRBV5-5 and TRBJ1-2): DAGVTQSPTHLIKTRGQQVTLRCSPISGHKSVSWYQQVLGQGPQFIFQYYEKEERGRGNFPDRFSARQFPNYSSELNVNALLLGDSALYLCASRPPGGGYGYTFGSGTRLTVV.

As DNA, the CDR3 is TGTGCCAGCAGCTTAGAGGGGGCCCGTGGAGCTTTCTTT. Amino acid sequence: CASSLEGARGAFF. The chain joins TRBV7-9 to TRBJ1-1, with 7 nucleotides matching TRBD1. The CDR3 runs to 13 residues. J gave up 10 bases and V 1 base, and 6 bases lay outside the gene matches. Germline CDR1 reads SEHNR; CDR2 reads FQNEAQ (reference sequence).

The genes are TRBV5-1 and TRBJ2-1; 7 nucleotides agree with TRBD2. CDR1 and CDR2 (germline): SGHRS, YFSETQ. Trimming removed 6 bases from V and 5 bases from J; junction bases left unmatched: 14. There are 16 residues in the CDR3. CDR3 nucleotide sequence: TGCGCCAGCACGAACCCCGGGCTAGCGGAGCACAATGAGCAGTTCTTC. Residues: CASTNPGLAEHNEQFF. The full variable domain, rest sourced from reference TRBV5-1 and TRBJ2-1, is KAGVTQTPRYLIKTRGQQVTLSCSPISGHRSVSWYQQTPGQGLQFLFEYFSETQRNKGNFPGRFSGRQFSNSRSEMNVSTLELGDSALYLCASTNPGLAEHNEQFFGPGTRLTVL.

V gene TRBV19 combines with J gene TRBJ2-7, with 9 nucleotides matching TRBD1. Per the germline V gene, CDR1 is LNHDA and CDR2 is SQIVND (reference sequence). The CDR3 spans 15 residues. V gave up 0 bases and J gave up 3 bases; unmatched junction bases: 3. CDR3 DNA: TGTGCCAGTAGTATAGAGACAGGGGGTAACTACGAGCAGTACTTC. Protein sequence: CASSIETGGNYEQYF.

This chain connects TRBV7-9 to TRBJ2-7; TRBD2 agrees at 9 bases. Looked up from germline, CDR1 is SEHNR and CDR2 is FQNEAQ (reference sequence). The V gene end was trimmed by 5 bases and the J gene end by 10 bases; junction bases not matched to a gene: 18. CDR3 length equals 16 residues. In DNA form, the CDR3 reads TGTGCCAGCAGCCCACCGGGGAATGCGGGGGGGCCTGGACAGTACTTC. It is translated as CASSPPGNAGGPGQYF.

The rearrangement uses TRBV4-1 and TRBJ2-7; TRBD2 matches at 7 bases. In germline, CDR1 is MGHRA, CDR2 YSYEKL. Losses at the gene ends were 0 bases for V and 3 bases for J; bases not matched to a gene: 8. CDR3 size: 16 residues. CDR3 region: CASSQDLTRGVYEQYF. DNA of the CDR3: TGCGCCAGCAGCCAAGATTTGACCCGGGGGGTCTACGAGCAGTACTTC.

Here the CDR3 DNA reads TGCGCCAGCAGCCAAGTCGACTTGGGTTTCAGCTCCTACAATGAGCAGTTCTTC. It encodes CASSQVDLGFSSYNEQFF. The chain links TRBV4-1 to TRBJ2-1; D call uncertain. With 1 base removed from V and 0 bases from J, the gap between germline ends came to 16 bases. The germline V gene has CDR1 MGHRA and CDR2 YSYEKL. The CDR3 totals 18 residues.

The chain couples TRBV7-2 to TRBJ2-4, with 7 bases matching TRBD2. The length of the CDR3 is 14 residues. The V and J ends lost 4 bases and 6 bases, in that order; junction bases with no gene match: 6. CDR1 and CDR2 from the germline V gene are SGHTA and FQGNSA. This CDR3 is CASSWPGLSNIQYF. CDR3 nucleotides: TGTGCCAGCAGCTGGCCGGGACTATCAAACATTCAGTACTTC.

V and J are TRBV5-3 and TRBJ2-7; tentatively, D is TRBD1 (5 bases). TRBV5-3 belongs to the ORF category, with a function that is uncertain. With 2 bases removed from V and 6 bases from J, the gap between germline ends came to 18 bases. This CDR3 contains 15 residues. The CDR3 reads CARSFSQGWVCEQYF. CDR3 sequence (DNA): TGTGCCAGAAGCTTTTCCCAGGGATGGGTTTGCGAGCAGTACTTC.